Below, 13 T cell receptor beta chains from the same sample are listed, as sequenced in a study of cytomegalovirus exposure and HLA in healthy donors. It was with 60 Vbeta and 13 Jbeta primers that the PCR ran. Using immunoSEQ multiplex PCR, the repertoire was profiled, and TCRdb retains in-frame clones only, with some absent. Of 35,000 to 55,000 clones detected, roughly 80% appear once; the ten largest clones hold roughly 1.5%. Sequenced: PBMCs. The receptors stem from a man aged 25 to 40 in good health and CMV-seronegative.

This chain connects TRBV7-2 to TRBJ2-5, with D unclear. Looked up from germline, CDR1 is SGHTA and CDR2 is FQGNSA. The V gene lost 5 bases and the J gene lost 2 bases, with 6 bases spanning the gap. The CDR3 extends over 12 amino acids. The CDR3 nucleotides read TGTGCCAGCAGCCGTACACAAGAGACCCAGTACTTC. Translating gives CASSRTQETQYF.

The chain employs TRBV30 and TRBJ2-4; 8 positions agree with TRBD1. Germline values: CDR1 GTSNPN, CDR2 SVGIG (reference sequence). The V and J ends lost 3 bases and 7 bases, in that order; junction bases with no gene match: 5. The CDR3 covers 13 residues. CDR3 residues: CAWRPGGGNIQYF. In DNA, the CDR3 is TGTGCCTGGAGGCCAGGGGGCGGGAACATTCAGTACTTC.

V and J are TRBV5-1 and TRBJ2-7; TRBD2 matches at 13 bases. CDR3 length equals 21 residues. In germline, CDR1 is SGHRS, CDR2 YFSETQ. V shed 4 bases, J shed 0 bases, and the junction held 19 bases outside the gene matches. The DNA for the CDR3 is TGCGCCAGCAGCAGAAAACCAGGACAGGGGACTAGCGGGACCTACTCCTACGAGCAGTACTTC. Translating gives CASSRKPGQGTSGTYSYEQYF.

The chain links TRBV27 to TRBJ1-2; the match to TRBD1 covers 8 bases. The germline CDR1 and CDR2 sequences are MNHEY and SMNVEV (reference sequence). Germline trimming cut 4 bases from V and 2 bases from J; bases unmatched to any gene: 6. This CDR3 is built from 15 residues. The CDR3 loop reads CASSSTWTGNYGYTF. The CDR3 bases are TGTGCCAGCAGTTCCACATGGACAGGGAACTATGGCTACACCTTC.

The chain uses TRBV5-4 and TRBJ2-7; TRBD2 is a possible D gene (6 bases). Germline CDR1 reads SGHNT; CDR2 reads YYREEE (reference sequence). V lost 10 bases, J lost 6 bases, and 26 bases lay in between. The CDR3 has 15 amino acids. In DNA, the CDR3 is TGTGCCGTCGGAGGGCGTGTACAGAGAAGGGGCGAGCAGTACTTC. This codes for CAVGGRVQRRGEQYF.

The chain has TRBV29-1 and TRBJ2-1, with no clear D. This CDR3 has 10 residues. V lost 6 bases to trimming and J lost 2 bases, with 2 bases between them. From germline, CDR1 is SQVTM and CDR2 ANQGSEA. The CDR3 protein is CSVAYNEQFF. DNA for the CDR3: TGCAGCGTCGCCTACAATGAGCAGTTCTTC.

The V call is TRBV18, the J call TRBJ2-7, with 7 bases aligning to TRBD1. The CDR3 spans 15 residues. The V and J ends lost 2 bases and 3 bases, in that order; junction bases with no gene match: 7. The V gene's germline CDR1 is KGHSH and CDR2 LQKENI. The CDR3 DNA follows: TGTGCCAGCTCACCAAGTCTAAACAGGGGCTACGAGCAGTACTTC. Its protein product is CASSPSLNRGYEQYF.

The table lists this clone with a count of one. The chain is built from TRBV10-1 and TRBJ2-5; 9 bases agree with TRBD2. The CDR3 length is 15 residues. With V trimmed by 4 bases and J by 2 bases, 5 bases remained unmatched. Germline V CDR1 and CDR2: WNHNN, SYGVQD (reference sequence). The CDR3 region is CASSGGAGGQETQYF. CDR3 DNA sequence: TGCGCCAGCAGTGGCGGAGCGGGAGGACAAGAGACCCAGTACTTC.

The rearrangement joins TRBV5-4 to TRBJ2-1, with 10 bases lining up with TRBD1. The trim removed 1 base at V and 9 bases at J, leaving 7 bases unmatched. Germline assignment: CDR1 SGHNT and CDR2 YYREEE (reference sequence). This CDR3 has 15 amino acids. The chain's CDR3 is CASSLSRQGAGEQFF. CDR3 sequence (DNA): TGTGCCAGCAGCTTGTCCCGACAGGGGGCCGGTGAGCAGTTCTTC. Looking up the rest from reference TRBV5-4 and TRBJ2-1 gives the full variable domain: ETGVTQSPTHLIKTRGQQVTLRCSSQSGHNTVSWYQQALGQGPQFIFQYYREEENGRGNFPPRFSGLQFPNYSSELNVNALELDDSALYLCASSLSRQGAGEQFFGPGTRLTVL.

CDR3 amino acids: CASSLGTANEKLFF. The DNA of the CDR3 is TGTGCCAGCAGCTTGGGGACAGCTAATGAAAAACTGTTTTTT. The chain combines TRBV7-8 with TRBJ1-4; TRBD1 matches at 7 bases. V gave up 3 bases and J gave up 3 bases; unmatched junction bases: 1. This CDR3 region has 14 residues. Germline V gene data show CDR1 as SGHVS and CDR2 as FQNEAQ.

The rearrangement links TRBV10-1 to TRBJ2-7, with 11 bases that match TRBD2. The CDR3 spans 14 residues. V gave up 9 bases and J gave up 3 bases; unmatched junction bases: 7. CDR1 and CDR2 (germline): WNHNN, SYGVQD (reference sequence). The CDR3 DNA sequence: TGCGCCAGGAGGAACGGACTAGCGGGCTACGAGCAGTACTTC. Amino acid sequence: CARRNGLAGYEQYF.

The V gene is TRBV6-5, the J gene TRBJ2-7; the match to TRBD2 covers 8 bases. Germline lookup yields CDR1 MNHEY and CDR2 SVGAGI. Germline trimming cut 2 bases from V and 3 bases from J; bases unmatched to any gene: 6. The CDR3 spans 15 residues. Here the CDR3 reads CASSYSPGLGYEQYF. The CDR3 nucleotides are TGTGCCAGCAGTTACAGCCCGGGACTAGGCTACGAGCAGTACTTC.

The sample holds one count of this clone. The chain links TRBV7-7 to TRBJ2-3; 10 nucleotides agree with TRBD2. V lost 5 bases to trimming and J lost 4 bases; unmatched junction nucleotides: 6. The CDR3 extends over 15 amino acids. Per the germline V gene, CDR1 is SSHAT and CDR2 is FNYEAQ (reference sequence). CDR3 sequence: CASSKSSGGADTQYF. Here the CDR3 DNA reads TGTGCCAGCAGCAAATCCAGCGGGGGGGCAGATACGCAGTATTTT. Full variable domain (rest looked up from reference TRBV7-7 and TRBJ2-3): GAGVSQSPRYKVTKRGQDVTLRCDPISSHATLYWYQQALGQGPEFLTYFNYEAQPDKSGLPSDRFSAERPEGSISTLTIQRTEQRDSAMYRCASSKSSGGADTQYFGPGTRLTVL.